This TCR beta chain is drawn from a study of cytomegalovirus exposure and HLA in healthy donors. General study results and limits: When analyzed later, a missense DCLRE1C variant was found to be linked to TCR beta V- and J-gene trimming. Researchers left out some V segments, among them TRBV6-2 and TRBV6-3, as indistinguishable.

The PCR contained 60 Vbeta and 13 Jbeta primers. Repertoires were generated with immunoSEQ multiplex PCR, while TCRdb's copy carries only in-frame clones and drops some. Of 150,000 to 200,000 clones in the sample, roughly 85% were seen once. Germline CDR1 and CDR2: MNHEY and SVGAGI. The CDR3 contains 16 residues. Trimming removed 4 bases from V and 3 bases from J; junction bases left unmatched: 8. As to this clone: Antigen specificity is unknown.

V is TRBV6-5 and J is TRBJ2-7; 11 bases are a match to TRBD2. This sequence was found in a woman aged 50 to 60 in good health and CMV-seronegative. The sequencing sample was made of PBMCs. CDR3 DNA sequence: TGTGCCAGCAGTTCCGTTAGCGGGAGGGCCCTCTACGAGCAGTACTTC. Translating gives CASSSVSGRALYEQYF.